Presented here are 19 T cell receptor beta chains from one specimen sequenced in a study of beta chain features in type 1 diabetes. Sequencing targeted expressed TCRB transcripts, as all isolated RNA had been reverse transcribed. Only in-frame clones appear in the TCRdb table, and some are missing; sequencing was by immunoSEQ multiplex PCR. Among 250,000 or so clones listed, 68% were seen once. Specimen: naive CD4+ T cells from blood. The receptors were sampled from a man in his thirties or forties in good health.

CDR3 nucleotides: TGCGCCAGCAACGAGGAGGGTTACGAGCAGTACTTC. Amino acid sequence: CASNEEGYEQYF. The V gene is TRBV5-1, the J gene TRBJ2-7, with D possibly being TRBD2 (6 bases). This CDR3 is 12 amino acids long. Trimming took off 6 bases at V and 4 bases at J, with 11 bases between the two ends. CDR1 and CDR2 from the germline V gene are SGHRS and YFSETQ.

This clone has a handful of counts. The V gene is TRBV11-2, the J gene TRBJ2-1, with D possibly being TRBD1 (6 bases). The germline V gene has CDR1 SGHAT and CDR2 FQNNGV. This CDR3 has 16 amino acids. The V gene lost 5 bases and the J gene lost 2 bases, with 16 bases spanning the gap. The DNA of the CDR3 is TGTGCCAGCAGCGCCCTCAGGGGTAGGCCCTACAATGAGCAGTTCTTC. Protein product: CASSALRGRPYNEQFF.

Here the CDR3 reads CSVVPLRQRGYEQFF. The CDR3 DNA reads as TGCAGCGTTGTCCCCTTGAGACAGCGGGGCTATGAGCAGTTCTTC. The rearrangement joins TRBV29-1 to TRBJ2-1; 7 positions match TRBD2. With 4 bases clipped from V and 8 bases from J, the junction kept 14 bases outside the gene matches. The germline gives CDR1 SQVTM, CDR2 ANQGSEA. The CDR3 covers 15 residues.

The gene calls are TRBV7-2 and TRBJ2-1; 10 nucleotides match TRBD2. CDR3 length equals 15 residues. CDR1 and CDR2 from the germline V gene are SGHTA and FQGNSA. J gave up 6 bases and V 6 bases, and 8 bases lay outside the gene matches. Here the CDR3 reads CASSLLAGIINEQFF. The CDR3 coding sequence is TGTGCCAGCAGTTTACTAGCGGGAATAATCAATGAGCAGTTCTTC.

The chain employs TRBV29-1 and TRBJ1-4; D remains unclear. CDR3 length: 12 amino acids. Trimming took 5 bases from V and 6 from J, leaving 10 bases between them. The germline CDR1 and CDR2 sequences are SQVTM and ANQGSEA. As DNA, the CDR3 is TGCAGCGTTTGGACCCCTGATGAAAAACTGTTTTTT. As protein: CSVWTPDEKLFF.

The genes are TRBV29-1 and TRBJ2-3; tentative D call: TRBD1 (5 bases). This CDR3 spans 14 amino acids. Trimming removed 7 bases at V and 0 bases at J, with 14 bases between. Germline values: CDR1 SQVTM, CDR2 ANQGSEA. CDR3 bases: TGCAGCGCTTCTACAGGATATAGCACAGATACGCAGTATTTT. It yields the protein CSASTGYSTDTQYF.

The chain carries TRBV30 and TRBJ1-5; D remains ambiguous. The CDR3 has 14 amino acids. Between the trimmed V and J ends, which lost 1 base and 7 bases, there was a span of 14 bases. In germline, CDR1 is GTSNPN, CDR2 SVGIG (reference sequence). The CDR3 coding sequence is TGTGCCTGGAGTGCGCCCGGAGGCGCCCAGCCCCAGCATTTT. Its protein is CAWSAPGGAQPQHF.

DNA for the CDR3: TGTGCCAGCAGCTTGGGACTAGCGAACTACGAGCAGTACTTC. It encodes CASSLGLANYEQYF. The rearrangement links TRBV7-8 to TRBJ2-7, with 10 bases identical to TRBD2. The CDR3 spans 14 residues. With V trimmed by 3 bases and J by 3 bases, 2 bases remained unmatched. Per the germline V gene, CDR1 is SGHVS and CDR2 is FQNEAQ. Full variable domain (outside the CDR3, taken from reference TRBV7-8 and TRBJ2-7): GAGVSQSPRYKVAKRGQDVALRCDPISGHVSLFWYQQALGQGPEFLTYFQNEAQLDKSGLPSDRFFAERPEGSVSTLKIQRTQQEDSAVYLCASSLGLANYEQYFGPGTRLTVT.

The chain recombines TRBV12-5 with TRBJ2-4, with a possible D match to TRBD1 (6 bases). V dropped 7 bases and J dropped 7 bases, with 20 bases sitting between them. There are 15 residues in the CDR3. Germline V gene sequence: CDR1 LGHNT, CDR2 FRNRAP. In nucleotides, the CDR3 is TGTGCTAGTGTGGGTTACAGGGAAAGAGGGAACATTCAGTACTTC. This sequence encodes CASVGYRERGNIQYF.

The rearrangement joins TRBV27 to TRBJ2-7, with D unresolved. Germline assignment: CDR1 MNHEY and CDR2 SMNVEV (reference sequence). CDR3 length equals 13 residues. V gave up 5 bases and J gave up 2 bases, with 10 bases separating them. The CDR3 is CASSPTSTYEQYF. Here the CDR3 DNA reads TGTGCCAGCAGTCCGACCTCAACCTACGAGCAGTACTTC.

This chain joins TRBV30 and TRBJ1-6; the D is unclear. There are 17 residues in the CDR3. Trimming took off 2 bases at V and 11 bases at J, with 25 bases between the two ends. Germline CDR1 and CDR2: GTSNPN and SVGIG (reference sequence). CDR3 nucleotides: TGTGCCTGGAGTCCCATCGGGCAAGTGAACTTAGGAGCACCCCTCCACTTT. Translated: CAWSPIGQVNLGAPLHF.

The genes are TRBV29-1 and TRBJ2-3; the D gene is possibly TRBD2 (5 bases). V dropped 3 bases and J dropped 3 bases, with 16 bases sitting between them. CDR3 length: 15 residues. The germline CDR1 and CDR2 sequences are SQVTM and ANQGSEA. CDR3 amino acids: CSVEVEGSWTDTQYF. CDR3 bases: TGCAGCGTTGAGGTTGAAGGGAGCTGGACAGATACGCAGTATTTT.

The sample holds a few counts of this clone. The rearrangement joins TRBV29-1 to TRBJ2-1; D gene uncertain. Between the trimmed V and J ends, which lost 7 bases and 5 bases, there was a span of 6 bases. CDR3 length: 10 amino acids. Germline V gene lookup returns CDR1 SQVTM and CDR2 ANQGSEA. CDR3 nucleotide sequence: TGCAGCGGCTGGGACAATGAGCAGTTCTTC. Amino acids: CSGWDNEQFF.

The J gene is TRBJ2-5, the V gene TRBV10-3; TRBD2 matches 11 bases. This CDR3 has 17 residues. Germline V gene sequence: CDR1 ENHRY, CDR2 SYGVKD. The trim removed 6 bases at V and 2 bases at J, leaving 11 bases unmatched. The CDR3 region is CAIRRGWGLAVQETQYF. The CDR3 DNA reads TGTGCCATCAGGCGCGGGTGGGGACTAGCGGTACAAGAGACCCAGTACTTC.

This chain links TRBV7-2 with TRBJ2-7; 8 positions match TRBD2. The germline CDR1 and CDR2 sequences are SGHTA and FQGNSA. This CDR3 has 16 residues. V gave up 1 base and J gave up 0 bases; unmatched junction bases: 5. The CDR3 region is CASSLEGGRSSYEQYF. DNA for the CDR3: TGTGCCAGCAGCTTAGAGGGCGGGAGGAGCTCCTACGAGCAGTACTTC. The full variable domain, with the rest looked up from reference TRBV7-2 and TRBJ2-7, is GAGVSQSPSNKVTEKGKDVELRCDPISGHTALYWYRQSLGQGLEFLIYFQGNSAPDKSGLPSDRFSAERTGGSVSTLTIQRTQQEDSAVYLCASSLEGGRSSYEQYFGPGTRLTVT.

The chain couples TRBV30 to TRBJ2-1; D remains unclear. This CDR3 is built from 16 residues. Deletions cut 0 bases from V and 4 bases from J, with 16 bases between. Germline V gene lookup returns CDR1 GTSNPN and CDR2 SVGIG (reference sequence). The CDR3 DNA sequence: TGTGCCTGGAGTGTTACGCGAAACCCGTCATACAATGAGCAGTTCTTC. Translation gives CAWSVTRNPSYNEQFF.

CDR3 protein: CASSASGRAGNEQFF. CDR3 coding DNA: TGTGCCAGCAGCGCTAGCGGGAGGGCAGGGAATGAGCAGTTCTTC. The rearrangement uses TRBV9 and TRBJ2-1; TRBD2 agrees at 12 bases. The CDR3 consists of 15 residues. Germline CDR1 SGDLS, CDR2 YYNGEE. V lost 3 bases, J lost 7 bases, and 5 bases stayed unmatched. Filled out from reference TRBV9 and TRBJ2-1, the complete variable domain reads DSGVTQTPKHLITATGQRVTLRCSPRSGDLSVYWYQQSLDQGLQFLIQYYNGEERAKGNILERFSAQQFPDLHSELNLSSLELGDSALYFCASSASGRAGNEQFFGPGTRLTVL.

The rearrangement uses TRBV5-8 and TRBJ2-3; possible D gene TRBD2, 5 bases. The V gene's germline CDR1 is SGHTS and CDR2 YDEGEE. V dropped 4 bases and J dropped 0 bases, with 12 bases sitting between them. This CDR3 is built from 15 residues. CDR3 amino acids: CASSASGFSTDTQYF. CDR3 DNA: TGTGCCAGCAGCGCCTCGGGATTTAGCACAGATACGCAGTATTTT.

This clone occurred a few times. The CDR3 loop reads CASGQVAGGYNEQFF. CDR3 sequence (DNA): TGTGCTAGTGGCCAAGTAGCGGGGGGCTACAATGAGCAGTTCTTC. The chain uses TRBV12-5 and TRBJ2-1, with TRBD2 matching over 10 bases. The V segment lost 6 bases and the J segment 3 bases; nucleotides outside the gene matches: 5. Germline CDR1 is LGHNT and CDR2 is FRNRAP. The CDR3 is 15 amino acids.